Reported below is one T cell receptor beta chain. Its antigen remains undetermined. Base quality data are lacking; no much larger clone is found one base away. In this study, focal radiation therapy paired with CTLA-4 blockade (ipilimumab) was tested in patients who had chemo-refractory metastatic non-small-cell lung cancer. This entry comes from a study of radiotherapy plus CTLA-4 blockade in lung cancer (dated by TCRdb to 2017 to 2018). For the study in its entirety: Among enrolled patients, about 17% had an objective response and 30% to 35% reached disease control.

The protocol used for the library was the immunoSEQ multiplex PCR assay. Not all clones reach the TCRdb copy of this immuneACCESS table, which keeps in-frame sequences only. Checked studies attribute under half of the gap to unresolved V genes and leave the rest unexplained. This sample gives roughly 110,000 clones in total; more than 65% of them show up just once. Roughly 3.3% of the sample is in the top ten clones. Points the paper makes about the study in general: The strongest predictors of response, as reported, were early dynamic changes in blood T cell clones along with a rise in serum interferon-beta after radiation. After treatment with radiotherapy and ipilimumab, TCR clones that originated in tumors expanded in peripheral blood.

The CDR3 spans 16 residues, from the cysteine through the phenylalanine. The only DNA kept is the CDR3, 48 bases in frame from the first base. CDR1 and CDR2 are drawn from the germline V gene (reference sequence): SGHNT, YYREEE. A distance of 11 bases separates the germline ends of V and J, which lose 0 bases and 0 bases respectively. The source material was peripheral blood, sampled from a patient treated with radiotherapy plus ipilimumab. This TCR was sampled from a human donor with non-small cell lung cancer that progressed on radiotherapy plus ipilimumab. Some clones in this sample may be carry-over from other donors' samples. The sequence joins TRBV5-4 to TRBJ2-3, with the D gene not confidently named. This receptor has the CDR3 CASSLVTFRSTDTQYF. The DNA reads as follows: TGTGCCAGCAGCTTGGTTACCTTTCGTAGCACAGATACGCAGTATTTT.